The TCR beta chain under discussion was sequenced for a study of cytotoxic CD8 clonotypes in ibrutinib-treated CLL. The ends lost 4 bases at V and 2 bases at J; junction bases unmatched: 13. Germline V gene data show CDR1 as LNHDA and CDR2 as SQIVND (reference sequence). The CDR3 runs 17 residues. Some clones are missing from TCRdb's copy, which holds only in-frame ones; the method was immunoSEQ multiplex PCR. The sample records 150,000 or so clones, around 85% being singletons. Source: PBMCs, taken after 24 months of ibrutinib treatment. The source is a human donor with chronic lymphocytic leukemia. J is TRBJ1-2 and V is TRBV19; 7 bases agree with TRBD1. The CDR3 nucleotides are TGTGCCAGTAGTAGACAGGGCCTCCCGCAAACCAACTATGGCTACACCTTC. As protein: CASSRQGLPQTNYGYTF.